Following are 14 T cell receptor beta chains from one sample sequenced in a study of T-cell memory formation after mild COVID-19 (dated by TCRdb to the early 2020s). Libraries came from 5' RACE. The sequencing machine was an Illumina NovaSeq 6000. TCRdb handled the public reads itself, with Q25 trimming in fastp and clone calling in MiXCR, and kept productive beta chains. CDR3 protein sequences are deduplicated, and each keeps its most common genes and DNA. In this sample the table shows about 610,000 distinct CDR3 sequences, roughly 17% of which occur a single time. Of the sample, around 7.8% falls within the top ten clones. Sequencing was done on a sample of PBMCs or a T cell subset sorted from them (not recorded which). Receptor source: an adult woman who had mild COVID-19 (a few samples of this study predate the infection). The sample titles of this study are shuffled in the database, so cell type and time point are left out; the donor was told from shared clones.

The chain employs TRBV5-6 and TRBJ2-3; D might be TRBD2 (5 bases). CDR1 and CDR2 (germline): SGHDT, YYEEEE. The CDR3 extends over 11 amino acids. Trimming cost V 2 bases and J 8 bases, with 6 bases left between them. CDR3 sequence reads: CASSFRGTQYF. The CDR3 DNA reads TGTGCCAGCAGCTTCCGGGGTACGCAGTATTTT.

This clonotype was counted only a few times. The V call is TRBV2, the J call TRBJ2-5, with 7 bases fitting TRBD1. This CDR3 comprises 16 residues. Germline trimming cut 4 bases from V and 1 base from J; bases unmatched to any gene: 9. Germline assignment: CDR1 SNHLY and CDR2 FYNNEI. The CDR3 spells CASSGGPTGLQETQYF. Here the CDR3 DNA reads TGTGCCAGCAGTGGTGGCCCGACAGGGCTCCAAGAGACCCAGTACTTC.

The chain combines TRBV30 with TRBJ1-1, with D maybe TRBD1 (6 bases). The V end lost 7 bases, the J end lost 0 bases, and 12 bases lay between the germline ends. This CDR3 comprises 13 residues. Germline-derived CDR1 and CDR2 are GTSNPN and SVGIG (reference sequence). The CDR3 DNA follows: TGTGCCTCGGACAGACTAATGAACACTGAAGCTTTCTTT. Amino acids: CASDRLMNTEAFF.

The chain uses TRBV6-2 or TRBV6-3 and TRBJ2-7; D not resolved. With 3 bases removed from V and 3 bases from J, the gap between germline ends came to 12 bases. Germline V gene sequence: CDR1 MNHEY, CDR2 SVGEGT. The CDR3 sequence is 14 residues long. The CDR3 DNA is TGTGCCAGCAGTTATGGTAGTTTACTCTACGAGCAGTACTTC. Translating gives CASSYGSLLYEQYF.

The genes are TRBV19 and TRBJ1-1; D is possibly TRBD1 (5 bases). The V gene's germline CDR1 is LNHDA and CDR2 SQIVND (reference sequence). CDR3 length equals 13 residues. Trimming left V 6 bases short and J 4 bases short, with 12 bases between. CDR3 residues: CASRQGEITEAFF. The CDR3 nucleotides read TGTGCCAGTAGACAAGGGGAAATCACTGAAGCTTTCTTT.

CDR3 sequence: CASSPLGALSGNTIYF. CDR3 nucleotides: TGTGCCAGCAGTCCACTGGGGGCCCTCTCTGGAAACACCATATATTTT. This chain links TRBV11-2 with TRBJ1-3; possibly TRBD1 for D (6 bases). V was clipped by 6 bases and J by 0 bases, with 15 bases between them. CDR1 and CDR2 (germline): SGHAT, FQNNGV. The CDR3 has 16 residues. The whole variable domain, remainder taken from reference TRBV11-2 and TRBJ1-3, is EAGVAQSPRYKIIEKRQSVAFWCNPISGHATLYWYQQILGQGPKLLIQFQNNGVVDDSQLPKDRFSAERLKGVDSTLKIQPAKLEDSAVYLCASSPLGALSGNTIYFGEGSWLTVV.

There are a few counts of this clonotype. This sequence joins TRBV4-1 and TRBJ1-5, with D perhaps TRBD1 (5 bases). Trimming pared 1 base from V and 7 bases from J, leaving 14 bases between. Germline assignment: CDR1 MGHRA and CDR2 YSYEKL. This CDR3 region has 15 residues. The CDR3 region has the DNA TGCGCCAGCAGCCAAGGGGACGCCTCCAAGCAGCCCCAGCATTTT. Its protein product is CASSQGDASKQPQHF.

The chain uses TRBV12-3 or TRBV12-4 and TRBJ2-5; a weak D match, TRBD1 (6 bases). The CDR3 spans 12 residues. With 5 bases removed from V and 6 bases from J, the gap between germline ends came to 10 bases. The CDR3 DNA follows: TGTGCCAGCAGTGAGGGGACACAGACCCAGTACTTC. Amino acid sequence: CASSEGTQTQYF.

The rearrangement links TRBV12-3 or TRBV12-4 to TRBJ2-1; 9 bases match TRBD2. V lost 4 bases to trimming and J lost 6 bases; unmatched junction nucleotides: 10. The CDR3 extends over 16 amino acids. The CDR3 loop reads CASSWASGALGNEQFF. The CDR3 DNA is TGTGCCAGCAGTTGGGCTAGCGGGGCTCTGGGCAATGAGCAGTTCTTC.

This clonotype was picked up a small number of times. The rearrangement joins TRBV2 to TRBJ2-4; D is uncertain. Germline CDR1 is SNHLY and CDR2 is FYNNEI. CDR3 size: 13 residues. With 8 bases removed from V and 1 base from J, the gap between germline ends came to 9 bases. This CDR3 reads CASRLEAKNIQYF. The CDR3 bases are TGTGCCAGCCGGTTAGAGGCCAAAAACATTCAGTACTTC.

This clonotype appeared a few times. V and J are TRBV6-2 or TRBV6-3 and TRBJ1-1, with no clear D. Looked up from germline, CDR1 is MNHEY and CDR2 is SVGEGT. Trimming stripped 2 bases from V and 0 bases from J, with 10 bases between. CDR3 length: 15 residues. The CDR3 nucleotides read TGTGCCAGCAGTTACCGTCGGAAAATGAACACTGAAGCTTTCTTT. Translating gives CASSYRRKMNTEAFF.

This clonotype was seen repeatedly, ten times or more. The chain is built from TRBV7-9 and TRBJ2-4, with 12 bases identical to TRBD2. The CDR3 is 16 residues long. Germline V gives CDR1 SEHNR, CDR2 FQNEAQ (reference sequence). After removal of 5 bases from V and 0 bases from J, the junction contained 2 bases not matched to a gene. CDR3 region: CASSQLAGGAKNIQYF. The CDR3 DNA reads TGTGCCAGCAGCCAACTAGCGGGAGGAGCCAAAAACATTCAGTACTTC. The whole variable domain, remainder taken from reference TRBV7-9 and TRBJ2-4, is DTGVSQNPRHKITKRGQNVTFRCDPISEHNRLYWYRQTLGQGPEFLTYFQNEAQLEKSRLLSDRFSAERPKGSFSTLEIQRTEQGDSAMYLCASSQLAGGAKNIQYFGAGTRLSVL.

V and J are TRBV9 and TRBJ2-3; maybe TRBD2 (6 bases). V lost 4 bases and J 0 bases, leaving 15 bases between the germline ends. There are 16 residues in the CDR3. Germline V CDR1 and CDR2: SGDLS, YYNGEE. The CDR3 DNA reads TGTGCCAGCAGCATCTATGCGGGGTCTAGCACAGATACGCAGTATTTT. This encodes CASSIYAGSSTDTQYF.

This clonotype has just a few counts. The rearrangement links TRBV5-1 to TRBJ1-2; 8 bases map to TRBD1. CDR1 is SGHRS, CDR2 YFSETQ, per germline. Losses at the gene ends were 3 bases for V and 0 bases for J; bases not matched to a gene: 4. This CDR3 is 15 amino acids long. The CDR3 loop is CASSYRGEANYGYTF. The CDR3 DNA is TGCGCCAGCAGCTACAGGGGGGAAGCTAACTATGGCTACACCTTC.